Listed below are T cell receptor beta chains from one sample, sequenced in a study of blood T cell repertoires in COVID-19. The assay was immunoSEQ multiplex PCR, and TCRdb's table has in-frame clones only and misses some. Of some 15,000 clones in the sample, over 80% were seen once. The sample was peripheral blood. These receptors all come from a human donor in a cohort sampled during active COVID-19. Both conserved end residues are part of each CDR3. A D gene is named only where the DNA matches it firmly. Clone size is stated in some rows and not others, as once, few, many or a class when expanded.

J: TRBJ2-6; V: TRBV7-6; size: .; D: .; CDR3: CASSLVTNSGANVLTF; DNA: TGTGCCAGCAGCTTAGTTACAAACTCTGGGGCCAACGTCCTGACTTTC
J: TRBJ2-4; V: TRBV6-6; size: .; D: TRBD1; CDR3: CASRTGQGSNIQYF; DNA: TGTGCCAGCAGGACGGGACAGGGGTCGAACATTCAGTACTTC
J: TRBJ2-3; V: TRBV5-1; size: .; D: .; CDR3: CASSLGASADTQYF; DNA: TGCGCCAGCAGCTTGGGGGCTAGCGCAGATACGCAGTATTTT
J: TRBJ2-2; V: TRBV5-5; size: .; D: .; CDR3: CASSTGQNTGELFF; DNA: TGTGCCAGCAGCACCGGACAGAACACCGGGGAGCTGTTTTTT
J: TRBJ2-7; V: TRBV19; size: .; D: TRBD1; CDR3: CASKDRLYEQYF; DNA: TGTGCCAGTAAGGACAGGCTATACGAGCAGTACTTC
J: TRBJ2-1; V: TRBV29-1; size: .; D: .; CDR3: CSVEVGYNEQFF; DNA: TGCAGCGTTGAAGTCGGGTACAATGAGCAGTTCTTC
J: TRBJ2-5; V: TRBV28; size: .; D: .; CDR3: CASSGVRDKETQYF; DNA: TGTGCCAGCAGTGGCGTGCGGGATAAAGAGACCCAGTACTTC
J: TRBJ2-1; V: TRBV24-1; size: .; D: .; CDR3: CATSDYQRGSSYNEQFF; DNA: TGTGCCACCAGTGACTACCAACGGGGGAGCTCCTACAATGAGCAGTTCTTC
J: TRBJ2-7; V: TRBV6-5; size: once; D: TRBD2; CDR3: CASSYRLAGTYEQYF; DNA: TGTGCCAGCAGTTACAGATTAGCGGGAACCTACGAGCAGTACTTC
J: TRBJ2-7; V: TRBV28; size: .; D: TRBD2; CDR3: CASSPGTSGAYEQYF; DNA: TGTGCCAGCAGTCCAGGGACTAGCGGAGCCTACGAGCAGTACTTC
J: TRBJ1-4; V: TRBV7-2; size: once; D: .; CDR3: CASSLDGSNEKLFF; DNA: TGTGCCAGCAGCTTAGATGGGAGTAATGAAAAACTGTTTTTT
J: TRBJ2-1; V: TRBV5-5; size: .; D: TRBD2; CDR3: CASSLDVAGGLDEQFF; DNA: TGTGCCAGCAGCTTGGACGTAGCGGGAGGGTTAGATGAGCAGTTCTTC
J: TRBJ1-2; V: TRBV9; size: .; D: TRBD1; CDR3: CASSPLRQGLGGYTF; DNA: TGTGCCAGCAGCCCTCTCCGACAGGGGCTCGGTGGCTACACCTTC
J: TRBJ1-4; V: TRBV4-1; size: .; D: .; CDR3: CASSHPGEEKLFF; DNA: TGCGCCAGCAGCCACCCGGGAGAGGAAAAACTGTTTTTT
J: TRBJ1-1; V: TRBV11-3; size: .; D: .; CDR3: CASSLGGQGLNTEAFF; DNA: TGTGCCAGCAGCCTAGGAGGGCAGGGGTTGAACACTGAAGCTTTCTTT
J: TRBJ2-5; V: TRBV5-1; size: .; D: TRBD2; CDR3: CASSTTLAAQETQYF; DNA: TGCGCCAGCAGCACCACCCTAGCGGCCCAAGAGACCCAGTACTTC
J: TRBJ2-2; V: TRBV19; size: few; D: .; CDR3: CASQLTEYTGELFF; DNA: TGTGCCAGCCAATTGACAGAGTACACCGGGGAGCTGTTTTTT
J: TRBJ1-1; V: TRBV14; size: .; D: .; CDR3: CASSQAGNTEAFF; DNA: TGTGCCAGCAGCCAAGCGGGAAACACTGAAGCTTTCTTT
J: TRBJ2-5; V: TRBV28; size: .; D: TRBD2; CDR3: CASSTLGTSVLSETQYF; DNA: TGTGCCAGCAGTACCCTCGGGACTAGCGTATTGTCAGAGACCCAGTACTTC
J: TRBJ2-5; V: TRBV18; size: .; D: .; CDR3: CASSPAGVYETQYF; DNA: TGTGCCAGCTCACCGGCAGGGGTTTATGAGACCCAGTACTTC
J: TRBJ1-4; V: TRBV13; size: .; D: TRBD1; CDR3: CASSSRGTDEKLFF; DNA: TGTGCCAGCAGCTCCAGGGGGACTGATGAAAAACTGTTTTTT
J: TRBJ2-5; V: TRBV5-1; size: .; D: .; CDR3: CASSLAGIKETQYF; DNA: TGCGCCAGCAGCCTGGCGGGGATAAAAGAGACCCAGTACTTC
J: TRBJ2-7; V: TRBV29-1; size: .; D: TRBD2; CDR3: CHGWGGRIFYEQYF; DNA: TGCCACGGCTGGGGAGGGCGAATTTTCTACGAGCAGTACTTC
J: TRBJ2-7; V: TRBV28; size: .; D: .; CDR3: CASSFSMGGSSYEQYF; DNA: TGTGCCAGCAGTTTTTCCATGGGGGGAAGCTCCTACGAGCAGTACTTC
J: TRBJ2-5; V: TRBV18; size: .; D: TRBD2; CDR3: CASSPQTTSAKETQYF; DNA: TGTGCCAGCTCACCGCAAACGACTAGCGCCAAAGAGACCCAGTACTTC
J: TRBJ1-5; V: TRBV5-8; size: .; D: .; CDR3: CASSFGGVGQPQHF; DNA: TGTGCCAGCAGCTTTGGGGGGGTAGGTCAGCCCCAGCATTTT
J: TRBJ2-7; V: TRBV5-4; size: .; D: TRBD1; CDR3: CASSLVSRQGAEQYF; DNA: TGTGCCAGCAGCTTGGTCTCTAGGCAGGGGGCGGAGCAGTACTTC
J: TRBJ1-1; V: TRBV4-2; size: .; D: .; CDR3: CASSQEVAQGTEAFF; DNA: TGTGCCAGCAGCCAAGAGGTTGCCCAGGGTACTGAAGCTTTCTTT
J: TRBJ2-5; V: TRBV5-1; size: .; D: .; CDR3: CASSPGLTTQETQYF; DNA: TGCGCCAGCAGCCCCGGACTAACCACCCAAGAGACCCAGTACTTC
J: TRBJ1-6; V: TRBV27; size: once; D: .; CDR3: CASSSSKGVQSSYNSPLHF; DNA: TGTGCCAGCAGTTCTTCAAAAGGGGTTCAGAGCTCCTATAATTCACCCCTCCACTTT
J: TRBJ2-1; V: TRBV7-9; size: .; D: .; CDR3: CASSPTGYNEQFF; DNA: TGTGCCAGCAGCCCTACAGGCTACAATGAGCAGTTCTTC
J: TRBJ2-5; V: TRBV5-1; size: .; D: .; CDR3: CASSRLVGGQETQYF; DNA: TGCGCCAGCAGCCGGTTGGTAGGCGGCCAAGAGACCCAGTACTTC
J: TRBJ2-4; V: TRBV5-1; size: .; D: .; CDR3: CASSLFSVITTKAKNIQYF; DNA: TGCGCCAGCAGCTTGTTTTCCGTTATCACAACGAAGGCCAAAAACATTCAGTACTTC
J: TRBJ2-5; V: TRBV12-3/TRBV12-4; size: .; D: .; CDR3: CASSLRGGETQYF; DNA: TGTGCCAGCAGCCTCCGAGGAGGAGAGACCCAGTACTTC
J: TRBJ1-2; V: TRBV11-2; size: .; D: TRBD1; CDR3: CASSLGQGSGYTF; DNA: TGTGCCAGCAGCCTCGGACAGGGGAGTGGCTACACCTTC
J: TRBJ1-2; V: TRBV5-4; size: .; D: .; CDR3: CASSPRFETHGYTF; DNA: TGTGCCAGCAGTCCCCGGTTCGAAACGCATGGCTACACCTTC
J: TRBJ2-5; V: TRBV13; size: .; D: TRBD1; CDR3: CASSFYATGGQETQYF; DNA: TGTGCCAGCAGCTTTTATGCGACAGGGGGACAAGAGACCCAGTACTTC
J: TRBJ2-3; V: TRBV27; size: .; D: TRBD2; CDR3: CASSLSASGSADTQYF; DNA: TGTGCCAGCAGTTTATCGGCTAGCGGGAGCGCAGATACGCAGTATTTT
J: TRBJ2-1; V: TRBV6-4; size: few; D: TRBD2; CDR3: CASGTSGTEQFF; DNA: TGTGCCAGTGGGACTAGCGGGACCGAGCAGTTCTTC
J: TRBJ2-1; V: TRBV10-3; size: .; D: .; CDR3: CAISAGGASYNEQFF; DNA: TGTGCCATCAGTGCGGGCGGGGCCTCCTACAATGAGCAGTTCTTC
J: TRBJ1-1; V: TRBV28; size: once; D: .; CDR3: CASSYPPGSLNTEAFF; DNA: TGTGCCAGCAGTTACCCTCCGGGGAGCCTGAACACTGAAGCTTTCTTT
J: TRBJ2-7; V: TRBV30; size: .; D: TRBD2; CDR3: CAWSVSGAGVPSYEQYF; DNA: TGTGCCTGGAGTGTATCTGGAGCGGGAGTCCCCTCCTACGAGCAGTACTTC
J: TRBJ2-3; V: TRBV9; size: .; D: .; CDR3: CASSVATGTDTQYF; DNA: TGTGCCAGCAGCGTAGCCACAGGAACAGATACGCAGTATTTT
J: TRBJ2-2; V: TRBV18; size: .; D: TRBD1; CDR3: CASSPQGAGELFF; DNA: TGTGCCAGCTCACCCCAGGGGGCCGGGGAGCTGTTTTTT
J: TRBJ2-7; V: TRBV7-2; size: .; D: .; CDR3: CASSGGPAGEQYF; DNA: TGTGCCAGCAGCGGGGGACCCGCGGGGGAGCAGTACTTC
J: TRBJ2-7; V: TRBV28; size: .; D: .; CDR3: CASSFSGPYEQYF; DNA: TGTGCCAGCAGTTTTAGCGGCCCCTACGAGCAGTACTTC